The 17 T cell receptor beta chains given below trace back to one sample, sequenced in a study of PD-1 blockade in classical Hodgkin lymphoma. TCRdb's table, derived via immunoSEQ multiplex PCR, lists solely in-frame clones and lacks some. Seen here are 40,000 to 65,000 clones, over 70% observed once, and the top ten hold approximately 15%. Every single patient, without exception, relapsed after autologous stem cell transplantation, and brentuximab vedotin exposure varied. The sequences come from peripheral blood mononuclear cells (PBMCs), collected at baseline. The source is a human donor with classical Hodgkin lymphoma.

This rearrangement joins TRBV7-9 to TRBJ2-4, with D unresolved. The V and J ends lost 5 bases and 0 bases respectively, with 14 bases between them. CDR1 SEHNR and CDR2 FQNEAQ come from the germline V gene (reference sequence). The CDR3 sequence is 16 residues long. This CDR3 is CASSPPHLLAKNIQYF. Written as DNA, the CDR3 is TGTGCCAGCAGCCCCCCCCACCTTCTAGCCAAAAACATTCAGTACTTC.

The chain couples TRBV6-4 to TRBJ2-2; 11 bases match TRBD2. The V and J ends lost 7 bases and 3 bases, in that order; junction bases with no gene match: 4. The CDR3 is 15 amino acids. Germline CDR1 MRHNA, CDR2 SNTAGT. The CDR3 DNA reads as TGTGCCAGCAAACCGGGACTAGCGGACACCGGGGAGCTGTTTTTT. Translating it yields CASKPGLADTGELFF.

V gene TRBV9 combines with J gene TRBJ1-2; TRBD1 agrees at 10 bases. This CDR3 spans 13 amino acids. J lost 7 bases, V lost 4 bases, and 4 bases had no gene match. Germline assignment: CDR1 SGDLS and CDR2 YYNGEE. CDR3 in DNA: TGTGCCAGCAGCCCAGGACAGGGGGTTGGCTACACCTTC. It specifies CASSPGQGVGYTF.

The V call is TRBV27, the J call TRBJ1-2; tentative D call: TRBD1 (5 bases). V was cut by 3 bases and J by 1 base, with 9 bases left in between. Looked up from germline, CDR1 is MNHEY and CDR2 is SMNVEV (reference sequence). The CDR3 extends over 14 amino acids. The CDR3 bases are TGTGCCAGCAGTTTTTCACAGGTTAACTATGGCTACACCTTC. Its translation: CASSFSQVNYGYTF.

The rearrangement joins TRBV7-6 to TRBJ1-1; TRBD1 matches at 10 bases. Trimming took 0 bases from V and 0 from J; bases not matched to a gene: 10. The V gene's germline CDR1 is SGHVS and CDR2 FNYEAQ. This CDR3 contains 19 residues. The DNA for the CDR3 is TGTGCCAGCAGCTTAGCCCTGGGACAGGGGTGGGGTATGAACACTGAAGCTTTCTTT. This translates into CASSLALGQGWGMNTEAFF.

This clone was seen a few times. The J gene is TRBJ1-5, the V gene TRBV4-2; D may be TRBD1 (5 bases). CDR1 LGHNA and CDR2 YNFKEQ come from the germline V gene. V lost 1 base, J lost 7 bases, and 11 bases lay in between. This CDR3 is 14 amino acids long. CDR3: CASSQGGVEQPQHF. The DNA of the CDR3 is TGTGCCAGCAGCCAAGGGGGCGTTGAACAGCCCCAGCATTTT.

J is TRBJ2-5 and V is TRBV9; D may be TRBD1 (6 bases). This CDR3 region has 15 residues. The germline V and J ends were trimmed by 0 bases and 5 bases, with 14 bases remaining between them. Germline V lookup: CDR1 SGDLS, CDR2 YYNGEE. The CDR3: CASSVGAGVMETQYF. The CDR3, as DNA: TGTGCCAGCAGCGTAGGGGCAGGGGTTATGGAGACCCAGTACTTC.

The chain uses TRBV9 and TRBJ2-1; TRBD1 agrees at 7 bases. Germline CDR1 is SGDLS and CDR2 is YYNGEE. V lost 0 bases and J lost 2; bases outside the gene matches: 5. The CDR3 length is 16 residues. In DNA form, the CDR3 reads TGTGCCAGCAGCGTAGGTGGGACAGAGGCCTACAATGAGCAGTTCTTC. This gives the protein CASSVGGTEAYNEQFF. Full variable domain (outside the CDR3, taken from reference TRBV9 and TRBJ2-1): DSGVTQTPKHLITATGQRVTLRCSPRSGDLSVYWYQQSLDQGLQFLIQYYNGEERAKGNILERFSAQQFPDLHSELNLSSLELGDSALYFCASSVGGTEAYNEQFFGPGTRLTVL.

DNA of the CDR3: TGTGCCAGCAGCGTTGGGGGGTACACTGAAGCTTTCTTT. It encodes CASSVGGYTEAFF. The chain employs TRBV9 and TRBJ1-1; weak D call: TRBD1 (5 bases). This CDR3 has 13 amino acids. Germline V gene sequence: CDR1 SGDLS, CDR2 YYNGEE. V shed 2 bases and J shed 3 bases, with 8 bases lying between them.

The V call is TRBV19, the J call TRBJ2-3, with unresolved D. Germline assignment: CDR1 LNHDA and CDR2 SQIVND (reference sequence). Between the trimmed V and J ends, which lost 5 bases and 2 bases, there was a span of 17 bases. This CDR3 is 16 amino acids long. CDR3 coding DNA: TGTGCCAGTAGTTTCCCATCCGAAGGGCTCACAGATACGCAGTATTTT. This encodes CASSFPSEGLTDTQYF.

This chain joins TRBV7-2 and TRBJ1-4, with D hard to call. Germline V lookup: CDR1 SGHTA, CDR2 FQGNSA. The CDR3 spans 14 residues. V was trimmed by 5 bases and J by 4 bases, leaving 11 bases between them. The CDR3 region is CASSLREFNEKLFF. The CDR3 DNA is TGTGCCAGCAGCCTCCGGGAGTTTAATGAAAAACTGTTTTTT. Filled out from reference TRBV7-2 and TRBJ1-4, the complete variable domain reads GAGVSQSPSNKVTEKGKDVELRCDPISGHTALYWYRQSLGQGLEFLIYFQGNSAPDKSGLPSDRFSAERTGGSVSTLTIQRTQQEDSAVYLCASSLREFNEKLFFGSGTQLSVL.

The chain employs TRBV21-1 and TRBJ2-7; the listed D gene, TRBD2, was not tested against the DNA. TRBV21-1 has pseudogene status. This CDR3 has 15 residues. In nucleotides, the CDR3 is TGTGCCAGCAGCAAAGAAACGGGGGGACGGGACGAGCAGTACGTC. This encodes CASSKETGGRDEQYV.

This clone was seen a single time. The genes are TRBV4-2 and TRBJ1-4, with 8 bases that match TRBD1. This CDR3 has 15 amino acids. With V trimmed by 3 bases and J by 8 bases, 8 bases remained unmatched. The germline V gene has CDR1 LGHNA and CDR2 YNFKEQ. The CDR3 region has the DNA TGTGCCAGCAGCCAGGTGACAGGGGCGGGAGAAAAACTGTTTTTT. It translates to CASSQVTGAGEKLFF.

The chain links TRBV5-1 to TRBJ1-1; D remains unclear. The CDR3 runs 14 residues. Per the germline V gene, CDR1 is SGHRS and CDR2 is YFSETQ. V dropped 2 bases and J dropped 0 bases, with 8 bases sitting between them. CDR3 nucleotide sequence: TGCGCCAGCAGCTTATTTGGAGTGAACACTGAAGCTTTCTTT. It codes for CASSLFGVNTEAFF. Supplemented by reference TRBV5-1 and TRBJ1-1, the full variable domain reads KAGVTQTPRYLIKTRGQQVTLSCSPISGHRSVSWYQQTPGQGLQFLFEYFSETQRNKGNFPGRFSGRQFSNSRSEMNVSTLELGDSALYLCASSLFGVNTEAFFGQGTRLTVV.

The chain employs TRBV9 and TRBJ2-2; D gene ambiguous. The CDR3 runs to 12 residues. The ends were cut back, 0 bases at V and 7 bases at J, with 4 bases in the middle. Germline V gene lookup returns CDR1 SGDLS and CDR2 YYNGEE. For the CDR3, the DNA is TGTGCCAGCAGCGTAGAGAACGGGGAGCTGTTTTTT. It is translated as CASSVENGELFF.

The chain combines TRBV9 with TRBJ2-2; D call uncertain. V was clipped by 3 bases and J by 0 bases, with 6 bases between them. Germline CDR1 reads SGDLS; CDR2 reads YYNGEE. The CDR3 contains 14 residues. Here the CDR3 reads CASSALTNTGELFF. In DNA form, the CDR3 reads TGTGCCAGCAGCGCCCTGACGAACACCGGGGAGCTGTTTTTT.

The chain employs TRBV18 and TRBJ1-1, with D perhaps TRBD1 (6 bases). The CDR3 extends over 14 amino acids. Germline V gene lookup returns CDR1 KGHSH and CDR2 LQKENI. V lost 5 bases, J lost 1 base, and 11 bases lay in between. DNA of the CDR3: TGTGCCAGCTCAGTGGGGACATCGAACACTGAAGCTTTCTTT. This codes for CASSVGTSNTEAFF.